This TCR beta chain was found in a study of type 1 regulatory T cells. Overall study: T-allo10 is a Tr1-enriched, alloantigen-specific CD4 T cell product made in vitro.

This clonotype was seen a few times. TCRdb re-analysed the reads in MiXCR, keeping a single row per CDR3 protein. The sample shows some 90,000 distinct CDR3 sequences, 25% to 40% of them seen only once. J was trimmed by 0 bases and V by 5 bases; bases with no gene match: 9. The germline V gene has CDR1 SGHTA and CDR2 FQGNSA. The CDR3 spans 17 residues. This chain connects TRBV7-2 to TRBJ2-7; TRBD2 agrees at 11 bases. The clonotype originates from a human donor in good health. Sequencing was done on a sample of CD4+ T cells, either the whole sample or a sorted fraction (not recorded which). The CDR3 protein is CASSKPGLAASSYEQYF. In DNA, the CDR3 is TGTGCCAGCAGCAAACCGGGACTAGCGGCCTCCTCCTACGAGCAGTACTTC.